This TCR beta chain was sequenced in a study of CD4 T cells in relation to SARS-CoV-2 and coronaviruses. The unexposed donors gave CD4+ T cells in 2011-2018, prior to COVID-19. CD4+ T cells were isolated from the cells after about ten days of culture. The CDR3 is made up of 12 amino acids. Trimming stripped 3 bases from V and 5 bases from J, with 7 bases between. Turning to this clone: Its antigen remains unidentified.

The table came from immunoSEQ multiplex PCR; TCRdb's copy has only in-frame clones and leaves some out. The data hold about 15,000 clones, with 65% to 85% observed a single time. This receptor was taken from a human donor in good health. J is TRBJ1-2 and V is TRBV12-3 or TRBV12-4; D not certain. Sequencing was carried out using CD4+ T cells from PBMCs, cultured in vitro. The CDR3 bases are TGTGCCAGCAGTTTTACAGATTATGGCTACACCTTC. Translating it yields CASSFTDYGYTF.